Sequencing of this T cell receptor beta chain was carried out in a study of cytomegalovirus exposure and HLA in healthy donors. Germline CDR1 reads SGHDT; CDR2 reads YYEEEE. The length of the CDR3 is 16 residues. Trimming cost V 2 bases and J 0 bases, with 14 bases left between them. PCR used 60 Vbeta primers and 13 Jbeta primers. The table came from immunoSEQ multiplex PCR; TCRdb's copy has only in-frame clones and leaves some out. Of under 95,000 clones in the sample, roughly 80% were seen once. The chain is built from TRBV5-6 and TRBJ2-5; tentative D call: TRBD1 (6 bases). The source is a boy aged 5-17 years in good health and CMV-seronegative. The material sequenced was PBMCs. The CDR3 reads CASSFQTDSYQETQYF. CDR3 coding DNA: TGTGCCAGCAGCTTCCAGACGGACAGCTACCAAGAGACCCAGTACTTC.